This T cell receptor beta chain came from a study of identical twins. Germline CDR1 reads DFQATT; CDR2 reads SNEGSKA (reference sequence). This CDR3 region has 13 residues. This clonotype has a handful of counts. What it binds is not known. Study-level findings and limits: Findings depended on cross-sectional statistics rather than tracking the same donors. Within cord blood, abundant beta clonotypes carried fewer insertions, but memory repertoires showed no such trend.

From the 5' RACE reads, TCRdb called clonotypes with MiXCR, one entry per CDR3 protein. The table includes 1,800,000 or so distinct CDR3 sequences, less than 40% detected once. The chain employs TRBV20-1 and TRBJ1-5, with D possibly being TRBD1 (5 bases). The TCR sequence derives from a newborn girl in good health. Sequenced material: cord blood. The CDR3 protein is CSVRHRSDQPQHF. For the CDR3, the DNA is TGCTCCGTCCGTCACAGGTCGGATCAGCCCCAGCATTTT.